This T cell receptor beta chain was found in a study of cytomegalovirus exposure and HLA in healthy donors. Healthy bone marrow donors made up the donors. The PCR made use of 60 Vbeta and 13 Jbeta primers. Generated by immunoSEQ multiplex PCR, the TCRdb table keeps only in-frame clones and is missing some. The sample has around 68,000 clones; 75% are singletons. Trimming took 0 bases from V and 0 from J; bases not matched to a gene: 6. The CDR3 is 17 residues long. Germline V lookup: CDR1 SGHTS, CDR2 YDEGEE. This clonotype was obtained from a woman in her twenties or thirties in good health and CMV-seropositive. Source material: PBMCs. This rearrangement joins TRBV5-8 to TRBJ2-1; 7 nucleotides line up with TRBD2. This CDR3 reads CASSLAGRGSSYNEQFF. CDR3 sequence (DNA): TGTGCCAGCAGCTTGGCCGGCCGCGGGAGCTCCTACAATGAGCAGTTCTTC.